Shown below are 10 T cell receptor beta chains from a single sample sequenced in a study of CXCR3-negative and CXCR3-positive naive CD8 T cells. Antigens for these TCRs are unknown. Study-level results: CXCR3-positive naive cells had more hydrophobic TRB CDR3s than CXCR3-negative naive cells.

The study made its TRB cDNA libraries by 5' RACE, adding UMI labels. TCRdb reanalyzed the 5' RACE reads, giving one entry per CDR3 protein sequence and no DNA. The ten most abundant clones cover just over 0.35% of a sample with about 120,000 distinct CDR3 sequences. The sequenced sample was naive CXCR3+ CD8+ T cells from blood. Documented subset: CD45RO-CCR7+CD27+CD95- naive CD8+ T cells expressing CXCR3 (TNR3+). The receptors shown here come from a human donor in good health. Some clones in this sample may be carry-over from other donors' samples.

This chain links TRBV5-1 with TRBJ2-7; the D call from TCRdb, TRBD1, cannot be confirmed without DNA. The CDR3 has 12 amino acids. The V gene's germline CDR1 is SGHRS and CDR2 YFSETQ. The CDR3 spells CASSLHPGEQYF.

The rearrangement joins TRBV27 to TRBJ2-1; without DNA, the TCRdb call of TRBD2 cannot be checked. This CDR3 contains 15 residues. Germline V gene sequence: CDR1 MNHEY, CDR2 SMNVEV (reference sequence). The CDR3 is CASSSPGLAGDEQFF.

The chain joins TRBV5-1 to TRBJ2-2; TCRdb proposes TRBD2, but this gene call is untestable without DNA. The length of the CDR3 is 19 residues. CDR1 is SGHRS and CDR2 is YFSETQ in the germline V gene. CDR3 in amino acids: CASSLYSPGNNPNTGELFF.

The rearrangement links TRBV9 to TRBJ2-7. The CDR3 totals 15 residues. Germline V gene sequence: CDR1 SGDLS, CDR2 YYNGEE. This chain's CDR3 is CASSVEAASSYEQYF.

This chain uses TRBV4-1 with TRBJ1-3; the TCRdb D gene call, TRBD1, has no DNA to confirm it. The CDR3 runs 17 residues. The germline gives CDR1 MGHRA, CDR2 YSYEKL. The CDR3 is CASSHPGTGDSGNTIYF.

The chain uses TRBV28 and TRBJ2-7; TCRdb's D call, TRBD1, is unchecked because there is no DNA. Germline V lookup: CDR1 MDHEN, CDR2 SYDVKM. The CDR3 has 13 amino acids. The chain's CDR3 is CASSPGTVHEQYF. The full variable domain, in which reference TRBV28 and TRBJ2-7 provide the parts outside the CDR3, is DVKVTQSSRYLVKRTGEKVFLECVQDMDHENMFWYRQDPGLGLRLIYFSYDVKMKEKGDIPEGYSVSREKKERFSLILESASTNQTSMYLCASSPGTVHEQYFGPGTRLTVT.

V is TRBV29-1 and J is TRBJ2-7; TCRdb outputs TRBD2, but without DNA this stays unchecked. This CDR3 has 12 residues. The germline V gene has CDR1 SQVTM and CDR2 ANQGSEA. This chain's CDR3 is CSVEAGGDEQYF.

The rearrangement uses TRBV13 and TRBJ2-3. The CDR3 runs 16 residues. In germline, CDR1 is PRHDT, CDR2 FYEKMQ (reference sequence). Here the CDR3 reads CASSSRTSYGTDTQYF.

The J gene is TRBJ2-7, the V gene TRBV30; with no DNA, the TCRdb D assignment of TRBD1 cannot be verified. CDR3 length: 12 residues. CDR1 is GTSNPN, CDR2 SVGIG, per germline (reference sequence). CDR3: CAWITGAYEQYF.

CDR3 in amino acids: CASSGDVGSNEQYF. V usage is TRBV5-1 and J usage is TRBJ2-7; TCRdb outputs TRBD1, but without DNA this stays unchecked. The CDR3 spans 14 residues. The germline gives CDR1 SGHRS, CDR2 YFSETQ.